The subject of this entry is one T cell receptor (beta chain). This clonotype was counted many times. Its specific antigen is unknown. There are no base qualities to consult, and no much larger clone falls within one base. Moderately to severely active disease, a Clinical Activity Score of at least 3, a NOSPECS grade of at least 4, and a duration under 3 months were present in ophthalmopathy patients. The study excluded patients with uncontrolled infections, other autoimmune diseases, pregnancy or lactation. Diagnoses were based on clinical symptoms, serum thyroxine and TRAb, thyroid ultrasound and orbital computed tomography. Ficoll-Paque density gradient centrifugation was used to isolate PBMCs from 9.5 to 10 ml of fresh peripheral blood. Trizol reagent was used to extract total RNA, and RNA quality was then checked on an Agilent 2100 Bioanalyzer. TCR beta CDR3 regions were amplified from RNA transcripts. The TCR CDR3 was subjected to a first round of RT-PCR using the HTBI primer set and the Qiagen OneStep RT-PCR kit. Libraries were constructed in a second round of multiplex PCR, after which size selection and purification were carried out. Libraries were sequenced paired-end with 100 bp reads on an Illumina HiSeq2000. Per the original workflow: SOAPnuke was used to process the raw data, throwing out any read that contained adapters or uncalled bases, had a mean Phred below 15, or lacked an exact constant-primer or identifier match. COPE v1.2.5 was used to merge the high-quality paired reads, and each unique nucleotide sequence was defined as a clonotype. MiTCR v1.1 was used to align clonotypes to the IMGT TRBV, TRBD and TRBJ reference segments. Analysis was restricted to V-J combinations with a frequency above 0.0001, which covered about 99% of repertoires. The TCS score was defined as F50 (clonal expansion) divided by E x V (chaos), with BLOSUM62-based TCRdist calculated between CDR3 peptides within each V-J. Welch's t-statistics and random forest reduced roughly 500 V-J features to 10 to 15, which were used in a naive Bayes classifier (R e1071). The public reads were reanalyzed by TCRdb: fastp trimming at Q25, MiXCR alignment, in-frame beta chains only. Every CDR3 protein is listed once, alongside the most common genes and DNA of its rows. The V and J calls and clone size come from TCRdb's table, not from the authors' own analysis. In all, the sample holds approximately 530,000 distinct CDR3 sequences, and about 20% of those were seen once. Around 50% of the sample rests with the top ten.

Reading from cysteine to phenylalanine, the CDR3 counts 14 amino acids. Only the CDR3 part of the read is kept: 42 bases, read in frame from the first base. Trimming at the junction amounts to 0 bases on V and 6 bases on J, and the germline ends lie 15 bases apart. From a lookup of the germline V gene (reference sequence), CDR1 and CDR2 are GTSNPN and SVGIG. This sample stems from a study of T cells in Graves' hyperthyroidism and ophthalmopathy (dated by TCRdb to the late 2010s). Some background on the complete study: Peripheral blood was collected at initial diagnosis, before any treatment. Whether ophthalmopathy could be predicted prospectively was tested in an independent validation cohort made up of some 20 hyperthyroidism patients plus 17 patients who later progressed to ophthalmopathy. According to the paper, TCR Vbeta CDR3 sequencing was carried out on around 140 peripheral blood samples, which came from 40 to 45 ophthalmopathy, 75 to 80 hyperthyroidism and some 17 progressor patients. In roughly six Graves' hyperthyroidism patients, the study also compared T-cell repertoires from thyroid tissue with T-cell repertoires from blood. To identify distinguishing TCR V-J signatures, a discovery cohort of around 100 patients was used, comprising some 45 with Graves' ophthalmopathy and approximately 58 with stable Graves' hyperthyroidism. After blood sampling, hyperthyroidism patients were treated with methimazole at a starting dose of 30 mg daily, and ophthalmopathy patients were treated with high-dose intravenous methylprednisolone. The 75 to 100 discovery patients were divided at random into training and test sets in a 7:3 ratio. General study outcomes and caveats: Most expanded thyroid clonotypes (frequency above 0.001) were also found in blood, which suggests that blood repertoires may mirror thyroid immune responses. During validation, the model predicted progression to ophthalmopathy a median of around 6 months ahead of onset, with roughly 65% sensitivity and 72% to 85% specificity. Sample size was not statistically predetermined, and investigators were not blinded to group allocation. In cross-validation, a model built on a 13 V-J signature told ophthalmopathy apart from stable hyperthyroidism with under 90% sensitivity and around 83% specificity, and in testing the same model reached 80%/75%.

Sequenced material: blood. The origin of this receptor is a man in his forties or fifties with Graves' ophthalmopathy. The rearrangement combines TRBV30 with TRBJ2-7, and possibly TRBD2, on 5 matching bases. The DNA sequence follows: TGTGCCTGGAGTGTCCTTGCGGTGGGAGTCGAGCAGTACTTC. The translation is CAWSVLAVGVEQYF.